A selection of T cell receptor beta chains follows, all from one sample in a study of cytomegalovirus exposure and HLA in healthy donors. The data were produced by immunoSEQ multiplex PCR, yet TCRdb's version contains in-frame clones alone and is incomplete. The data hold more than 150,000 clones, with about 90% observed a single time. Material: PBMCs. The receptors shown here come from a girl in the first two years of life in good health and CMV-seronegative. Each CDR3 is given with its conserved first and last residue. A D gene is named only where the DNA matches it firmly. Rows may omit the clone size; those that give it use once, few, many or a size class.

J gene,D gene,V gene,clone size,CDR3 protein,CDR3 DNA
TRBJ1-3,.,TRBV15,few,CATSRDFSGPSGNTIYF,TGTGCCACCAGCAGAGATTTCAGTGGGCCCTCTGGAAACACCATATATTTT
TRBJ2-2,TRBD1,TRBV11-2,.,CASSSTRDRNTGELFF,TGTGCCAGCAGCTCCACCCGGGACAGGAACACCGGGGAGCTGTTTTTT
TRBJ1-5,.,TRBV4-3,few,CASSQTLGSNQPQHF,TGCGCCAGCAGCCAAACCCTGGGCAGCAATCAGCCCCAGCATTTT
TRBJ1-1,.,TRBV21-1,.,CASSKPRDRDRYTEAFF,TGTGCCAGCAGCAAACCCCGGGACAGGGATAGGTACACTGAAGCTTTCTTT
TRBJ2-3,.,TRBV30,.,CAWSELLATQYF,TGTGCCTGGAGTGAATTGCTAGCGACGCAGTATTTT
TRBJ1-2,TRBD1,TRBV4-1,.,CASSQIGQGANYGYTF,TGCGCCAGCAGCCAAATTGGACAGGGAGCAAACTATGGCTACACCTTC
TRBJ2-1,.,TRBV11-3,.,CASSPHTGSHNEQFF,TGTGCCAGCAGCCCACATACAGGGTCCCACAATGAGCAGTTCTTC
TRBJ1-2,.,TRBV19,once,CASSPPVGGGYTF,TGTGCCAGTAGCCCCCCGGTGGGGGGAGGCTACACCTTC
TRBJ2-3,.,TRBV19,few,CASSIWAGGSDTQYF,TGTGCCAGTAGTATCTGGGCAGGGGGGTCAGATACGCAGTATTTT
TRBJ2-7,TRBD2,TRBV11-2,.,CASSERLAGDYEQYF,TGTGCCAGCAGCGAACGACTAGCGGGAGACTACGAGCAGTACTTC
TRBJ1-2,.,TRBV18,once,CASSSQDDGGYTF,TGTGCCAGCTCAAGCCAGGATGATGGAGGCTACACCTTC
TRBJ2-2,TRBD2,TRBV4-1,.,CASSHTTSGATNTGELFF,TGCGCCAGCAGCCACACGACTAGCGGTGCAACGAACACCGGGGAGCTGTTTTTT
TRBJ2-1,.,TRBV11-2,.,CASSLDPGNSYNEQFF,TGTGCCAGCAGCTTAGATCCAGGAAACTCCTACAATGAGCAGTTCTTC
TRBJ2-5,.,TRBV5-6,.,CASSYAAGGETQYF,TGTGCCAGCAGCTATGCGGCAGGAGGAGAGACCCAGTACTTC
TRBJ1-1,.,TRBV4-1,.,CASSQDWGTEAFF,TGCGCCAGCAGCCAAGATTGGGGGACAGAAGCTTTCTTT
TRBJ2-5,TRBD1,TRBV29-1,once,CSVGGQGKWYF,TGCAGCGTTGGAGGACAGGGTAAATGGTACTTC
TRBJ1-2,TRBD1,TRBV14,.,CASSPLSQQGVNGYTF,TGTGCCAGCAGCCCCCTCAGCCAACAGGGGGTCAACGGCTACACCTTC
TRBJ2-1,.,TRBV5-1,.,CASSFGRVDYNEQFF,TGCGCCAGCAGCTTCGGCAGGGTGGACTACAATGAGCAGTTCTTC
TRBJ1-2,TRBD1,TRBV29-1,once,CSVVAGGGYTF,TGCAGCGTTGTGGCAGGGGGTGGCTACACCTTC
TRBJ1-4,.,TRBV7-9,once,CASSFYREWTETNEKLFF,TGTGCCAGCAGCTTCTACAGGGAATGGACGGAAACTAATGAAAAACTGTTTTTT
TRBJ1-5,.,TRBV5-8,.,CASSLRQESRGNQPQHF,TGTGCCAGCAGCTTGAGACAGGAGAGTCGCGGCAATCAGCCCCAGCATTTT
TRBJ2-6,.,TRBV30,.,CAWGGLDSGANVLTF,TGTGCCTGGGGGGGACTGGACTCTGGGGCCAACGTCCTGACTTTC
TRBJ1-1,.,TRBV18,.,CASSPSNGNTEAFF,TGTGCCAGCTCACCATCGAACGGGAACACTGAAGCTTTCTTT
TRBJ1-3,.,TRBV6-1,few,CASSESPYSGNTIYF,TGTGCCAGCAGTGAGTCGCCCTACTCTGGAAACACCATATATTTT
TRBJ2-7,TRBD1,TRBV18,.,CASSPARDSDYYEQYF,TGTGCCAGCTCACCCGCCAGGGACAGCGACTACTACGAGCAGTACTTC
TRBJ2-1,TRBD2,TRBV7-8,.,CASSPTTSAIYNEQFF,TGTGCCAGCAGCCCAACGACTAGCGCAATTTACAATGAGCAGTTCTTC
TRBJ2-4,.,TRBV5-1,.,CASSLEVAWGVQNIQYF,TGCGCCAGCAGCTTGGAAGTCGCGTGGGGGGTCCAAAACATTCAGTACTTC
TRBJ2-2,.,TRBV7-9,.,CSSSLELAAPPMRELFF,TGTTCCAGCAGCTTAGAACTTGCGGCTCCCCCGATGCGGGAGCTGTTTTTT
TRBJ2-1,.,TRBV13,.,CASSLVQGIHEQFF,TGTGCCAGCAGCTTAGTGCAGGGCATTCATGAGCAGTTCTTC